What follows describes a single T cell receptor (beta chain). Its antigen is not known. Other DNA sequences in the sample encode the same CDR3. The sample comes from a study of cytomegalovirus exposure and HLA in healthy donors. Study summary: Inside one of the first data releases sat tens of millions of unique TCRs taken from HLA-typed donors.

Notes on the study in general: In a later analysis, most CMV-associated TCR beta chains appeared HLA-restricted. Further analysis, carried out later, found HLA-associated TCR beta chains more clonally expanded than equally common other chains.

Trimming at V came to 4 bases and at J to 4 bases, leaving 5 bases not matched to a gene. Germline CDR1 is SGHRS and CDR2 is YFSETQ. The CDR3 is 14 residues long. A multiplex PCR was run with 60 Vbeta primers and 13 Jbeta primers. TCRdb's copy holds only in-frame clones and misses some; the assay was immunoSEQ multiplex PCR. The sample comprises 95,000 to 120,000 clones, over 75% of which are singletons, and 5% to 5.5% rests with the top ten. The TCR comes from a woman in her twenties or thirties in good health and CMV-seropositive. This chain joins TRBV5-1 and TRBJ1-3, with TRBD1 identical over 7 bases. The sequencing input was PBMCs. The CDR3 sequence is CASSEQGPGNTIYF. CDR3 coding DNA: TGCGCCAGCAGCGAACAGGGGCCGGGAAACACCATATATTTT.